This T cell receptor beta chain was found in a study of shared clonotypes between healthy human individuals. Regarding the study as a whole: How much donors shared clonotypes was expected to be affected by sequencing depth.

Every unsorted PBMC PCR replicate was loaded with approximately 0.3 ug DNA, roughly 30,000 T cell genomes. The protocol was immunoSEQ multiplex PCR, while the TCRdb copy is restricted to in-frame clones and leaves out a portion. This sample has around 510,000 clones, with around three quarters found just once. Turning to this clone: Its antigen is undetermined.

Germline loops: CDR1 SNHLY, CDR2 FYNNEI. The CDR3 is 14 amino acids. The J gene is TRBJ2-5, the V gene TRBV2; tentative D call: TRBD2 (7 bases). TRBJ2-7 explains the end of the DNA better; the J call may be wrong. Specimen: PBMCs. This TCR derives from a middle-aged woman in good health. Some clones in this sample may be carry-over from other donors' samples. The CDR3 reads CATWRGGSTYEQYF. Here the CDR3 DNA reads TGTGCCACCTGGAGGGGGGGTTCAACCTACGAGCAGTACTTC.